The 5 T cell receptor beta chains given below trace back to one sample, sequenced in a study of blood T cell repertoires in COVID-19 (dated by TCRdb to about 2020). The library was obtained by the immunoSEQ multiplex PCR assay. In TCRdb, the immuneACCESS table is reduced to in-frame sequences with V and J assigned. These tables do not hold every clone; where another copy was compared, an unresolved V gene accounts for under half, and the others remain unexplained. This sample holds about 90,000 clones; approximately 78% were observed only once. Together, the top ten hold about 13% of the sample. Sequencing was done on a sample of peripheral blood. The receptors stem from a human donor in a cohort sampled during active COVID-19.

This clone showed up just a few times. The V gene is TRBV29-1, the J gene TRBJ1-2, with D possibly matching TRBD1 (5 bases). Germline assignment: CDR1 SQVTM and CDR2 ANQGSEA. This CDR3 has 14 residues. The V end lost 3 bases, the J end lost 7 bases, and 18 bases lay between the germline ends. The CDR3 DNA is TGCAGCGTTGATACGAAGGGGATTCTCGGTGGCTACACCTTC. Amino acid sequence: CSVDTKGILGGYTF.

The chain is built from TRBV9 and TRBJ2-3, with D uncertain. The CDR3 spans 13 residues. CDR1 SGDLS and CDR2 YYNGEE come from the germline V gene. Deletions cut 0 bases from V and 2 bases from J, with 4 bases between. CDR3 coding DNA: TGTGCCAGCAGCGTAGCTCTCACAGATACGCAGTATTTT. Its protein product is CASSVALTDTQYF.

This chain links TRBV19 with TRBJ2-1; TRBD2 matches at 11 bases. The CDR3 runs to 15 residues. The V segment lost 5 bases and the J segment 7 bases; nucleotides outside the gene matches: 7. Germline loops: CDR1 LNHDA, CDR2 SQIVND (reference sequence). The CDR3 here is CASSSPGLAVNEQFF. The DNA for the CDR3 is TGTGCCAGTAGTTCCCCGGGACTAGCGGTGAATGAGCAGTTCTTC.

The V gene is TRBV7-3, the J gene TRBJ2-2; 7 bases match TRBD1. The CDR3 is 14 residues long. Germline lookup yields CDR1 SGHTA and CDR2 FQGTGA. With V trimmed by 4 bases and J by 4 bases, 3 bases remained unmatched. DNA for the CDR3: TGTGCCAGCAGCTCACAGGGGACCACCGGGGAGCTGTTTTTT. Its protein product is CASSSQGTTGELFF.

This sequence joins TRBV7-2 and TRBJ2-7; D not resolved. The germline V and J ends were trimmed by 1 base and 6 bases, with 13 bases remaining between them. The CDR3 length is 14 residues. Germline V CDR1 and CDR2: SGHTA, FQGNSA. In DNA form, the CDR3 reads TGTGCCAGCAGCTTAGACGGGTCGCATGGCGAGCAGTACTTC. Translated: CASSLDGSHGEQYF.